This T cell receptor beta chain was identified during a study of post-analysis software for immune sequencing data. Sequencing libraries made from TCR beta cDNA carried unique molecular identifiers. Each CDR3 protein gets one entry after TCRdb re-called the PCR reads with MiXCR. The repertoire has roughly 400,000 distinct CDR3 sequences, more than 30% of them found once; the top ten carry about 8%. Sequenced sample: blood. This sequence originates from a girl between 2 and 10 years old with multiple sclerosis.

CDR3 loop: CAISKGEAAETQYF. DNA for the CDR3: TGTGCCATCAGTAAAGGGGAGGCTGCGGAGACCCAGTACTTC. The chain links TRBV10-3 to TRBJ2-5, with D tentatively TRBD2 (6 bases). The CDR3 contains 14 residues. CDR1 and CDR2 (germline): ENHRY, SYGVKD. V was clipped by 5 bases and J by 5 bases, with 15 bases between them.